The entry below gives a single T cell receptor beta chain sequence along with its context. No antigen is known for it. This entry comes from a study of cytomegalovirus exposure and HLA in healthy donors. On the study more broadly: HLA-typed donors were the source of about 85 million unique TCRs, which an early data release held. Roughly 80% of 350 to 400 genotyped donors fell in the Caucasian-associated ancestry cluster. Study-wide results and caveats: Sequencing probably produced one cluster of sequence variants that were highly shared.

Trimming pared 8 bases from V and 3 bases from J, leaving 7 bases between. Looked up from germline, CDR1 is SNHLY and CDR2 is FYNNEI. The length of the CDR3 is 11 residues. Primers for the PCR totalled 60 Vbeta and 13 Jbeta. Here immunoSEQ multiplex PCR was the method, and the copy in TCRdb shows in-frame clones only, minus some. In the table there are 130,000 or so clones, roughly 79% of which are singletons. Healthy bone marrow donors made up the cohort. The sequenced sample consisted of PBMCs. This TCR derives from a woman aged 40 to 49 in good health and CMV-seronegative. This rearrangement joins TRBV2 to TRBJ1-1, with D uncertain. Here the CDR3 DNA reads TGTGCCAGCGAACAGTACACTGAAGCTTTCTTT. Encoded protein: CASEQYTEAFF.